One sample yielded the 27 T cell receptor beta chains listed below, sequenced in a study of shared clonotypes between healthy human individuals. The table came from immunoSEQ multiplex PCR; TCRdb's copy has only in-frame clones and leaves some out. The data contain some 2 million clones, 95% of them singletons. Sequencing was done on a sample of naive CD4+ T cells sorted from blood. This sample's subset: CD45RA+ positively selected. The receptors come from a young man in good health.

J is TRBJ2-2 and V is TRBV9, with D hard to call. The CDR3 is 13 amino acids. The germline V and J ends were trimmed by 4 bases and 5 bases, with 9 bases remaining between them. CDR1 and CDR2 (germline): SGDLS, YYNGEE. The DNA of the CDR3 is TGTGCCAGCAGCCTGAAGGGTACCGGGGAGCTGTTTTTT. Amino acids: CASSLKGTGELFF.

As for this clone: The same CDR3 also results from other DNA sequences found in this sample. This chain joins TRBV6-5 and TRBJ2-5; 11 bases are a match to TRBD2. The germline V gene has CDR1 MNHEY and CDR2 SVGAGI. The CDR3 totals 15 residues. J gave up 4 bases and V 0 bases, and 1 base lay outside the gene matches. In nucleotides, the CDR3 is TGTGCCAGCAGTTACTCCCTAGCGGGAGGAGAGACCCAGTACTTC. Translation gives CASSYSLAGGETQYF.

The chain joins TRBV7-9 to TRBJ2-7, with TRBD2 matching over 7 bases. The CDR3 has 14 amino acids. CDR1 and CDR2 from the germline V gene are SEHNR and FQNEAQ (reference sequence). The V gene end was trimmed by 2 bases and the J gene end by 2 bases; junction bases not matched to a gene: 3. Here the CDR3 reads CASSLTSAAYEQYF. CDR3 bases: TGTGCCAGCAGCTTAACTAGCGCAGCCTACGAGCAGTACTTC.

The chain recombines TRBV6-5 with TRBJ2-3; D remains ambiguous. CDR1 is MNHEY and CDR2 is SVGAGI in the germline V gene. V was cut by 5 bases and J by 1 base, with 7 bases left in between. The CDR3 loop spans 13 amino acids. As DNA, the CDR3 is TGTGCCAGCAGTGAACAACGCACAGATACGCAGTATTTT. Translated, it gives CASSEQRTDTQYF.

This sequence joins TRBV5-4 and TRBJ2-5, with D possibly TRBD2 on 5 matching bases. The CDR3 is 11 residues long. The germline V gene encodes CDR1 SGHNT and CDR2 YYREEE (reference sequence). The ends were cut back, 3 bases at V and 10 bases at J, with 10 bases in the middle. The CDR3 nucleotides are TGTGCCAGCAGCTATTTGGAGGTCCAGTACTTC. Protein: CASSYLEVQYF.

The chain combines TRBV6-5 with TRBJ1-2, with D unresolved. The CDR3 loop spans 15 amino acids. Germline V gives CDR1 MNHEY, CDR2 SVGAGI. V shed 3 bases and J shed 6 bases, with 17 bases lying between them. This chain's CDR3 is CASSYSYSSTDGYTF. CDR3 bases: TGTGCCAGCAGTTATTCGTACTCCTCTACAGATGGCTACACCTTC.

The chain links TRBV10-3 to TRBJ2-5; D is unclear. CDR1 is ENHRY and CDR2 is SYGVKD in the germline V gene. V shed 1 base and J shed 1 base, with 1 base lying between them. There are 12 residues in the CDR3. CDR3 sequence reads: CAISEFQETQYF. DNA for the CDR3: TGTGCCATCAGTGAGTTCCAAGAGACCCAGTACTTC.

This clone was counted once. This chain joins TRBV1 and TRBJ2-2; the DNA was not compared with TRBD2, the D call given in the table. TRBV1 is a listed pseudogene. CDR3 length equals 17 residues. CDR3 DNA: TGCACCAGCAGCCAAGAAGGGTGGCGGGGTTACACCGGGGAGCTGTTTTTT. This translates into CTSSQEGWRGYTGELFF.

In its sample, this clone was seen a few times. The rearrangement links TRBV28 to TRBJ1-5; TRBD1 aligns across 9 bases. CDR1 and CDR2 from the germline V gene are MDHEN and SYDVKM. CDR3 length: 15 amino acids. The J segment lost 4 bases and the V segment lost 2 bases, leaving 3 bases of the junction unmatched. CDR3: CASSLAGTGNQPQHF. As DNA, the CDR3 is TGTGCCAGCAGTTTAGCCGGGACAGGGAATCAGCCCCAGCATTTT.

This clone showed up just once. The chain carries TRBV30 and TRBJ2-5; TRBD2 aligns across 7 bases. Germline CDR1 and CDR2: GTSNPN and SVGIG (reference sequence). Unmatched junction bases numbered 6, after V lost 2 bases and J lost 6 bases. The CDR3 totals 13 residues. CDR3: CAWSPGTKQTQYF. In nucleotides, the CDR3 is TGTGCCTGGAGTCCCGGGACTAAGCAGACCCAGTACTTC.

The CDR3 loop is CASSVGGHFTDTQYF. CDR3 in DNA: TGTGCCAGCAGCGTAGGGGGGCATTTCACAGATACGCAGTATTTT. The chain combines TRBV9 with TRBJ2-3, with D perhaps TRBD1 (6 bases). V was pared by 0 bases and J by 2 bases, with 10 bases between. CDR3 size: 15 residues. Per the germline V gene, CDR1 is SGDLS and CDR2 is YYNGEE.

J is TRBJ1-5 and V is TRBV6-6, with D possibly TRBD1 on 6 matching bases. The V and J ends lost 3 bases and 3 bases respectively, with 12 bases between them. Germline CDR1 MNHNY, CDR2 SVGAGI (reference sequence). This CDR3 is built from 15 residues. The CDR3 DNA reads TGTGCCAGCAGTTATGGAAACAGGGACAATCAGCCCCAGCATTTT. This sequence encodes CASSYGNRDNQPQHF.

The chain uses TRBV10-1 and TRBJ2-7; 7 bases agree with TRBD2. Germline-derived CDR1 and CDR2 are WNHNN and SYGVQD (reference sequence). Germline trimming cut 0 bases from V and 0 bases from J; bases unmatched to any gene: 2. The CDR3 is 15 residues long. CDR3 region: CASSESSGNSYEQYF. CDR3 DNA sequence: TGCGCCAGCAGTGAGTCGAGCGGGAACTCCTACGAGCAGTACTTC.

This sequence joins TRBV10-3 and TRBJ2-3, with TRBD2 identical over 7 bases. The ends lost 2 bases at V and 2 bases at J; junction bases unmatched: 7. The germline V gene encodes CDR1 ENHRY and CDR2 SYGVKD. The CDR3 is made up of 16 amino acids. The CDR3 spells CAISEGGGGATDTQYF. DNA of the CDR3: TGTGCCATCAGTGAGGGCGGCGGGGGTGCCACAGATACGCAGTATTTT.

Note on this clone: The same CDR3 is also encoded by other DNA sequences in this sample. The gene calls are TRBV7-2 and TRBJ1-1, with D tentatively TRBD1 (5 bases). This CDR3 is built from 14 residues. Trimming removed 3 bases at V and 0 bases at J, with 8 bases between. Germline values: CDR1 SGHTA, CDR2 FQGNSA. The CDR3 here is CASSLGRLNTEAFF. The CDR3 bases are TGTGCCAGCAGCTTGGGACGGTTGAACACTGAAGCTTTCTTT.

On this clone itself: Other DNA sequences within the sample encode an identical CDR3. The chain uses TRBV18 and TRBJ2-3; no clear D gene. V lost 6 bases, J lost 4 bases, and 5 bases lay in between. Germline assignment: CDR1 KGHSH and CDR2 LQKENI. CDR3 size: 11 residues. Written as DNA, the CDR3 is TGTGCCAGCTCCTCCGCAGATACGCAGTATTTT. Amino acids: CASSSADTQYF.

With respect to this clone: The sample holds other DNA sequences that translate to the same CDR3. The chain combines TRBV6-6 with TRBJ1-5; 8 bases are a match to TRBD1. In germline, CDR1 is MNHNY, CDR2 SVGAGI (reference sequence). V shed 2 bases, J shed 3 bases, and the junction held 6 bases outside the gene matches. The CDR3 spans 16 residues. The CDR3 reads CASSYSDRGNNQPQHF. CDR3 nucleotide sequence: TGTGCCAGCAGTTACAGTGACAGGGGAAACAATCAGCCCCAGCATTTT.

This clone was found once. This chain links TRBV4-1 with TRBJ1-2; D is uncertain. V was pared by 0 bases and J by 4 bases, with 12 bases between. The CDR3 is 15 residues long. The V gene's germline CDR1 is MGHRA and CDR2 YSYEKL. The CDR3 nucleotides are TGCGCCAGCAGCCAAGATCTGGCAGGACGCTATGGCTACACCTTC. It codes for CASSQDLAGRYGYTF.

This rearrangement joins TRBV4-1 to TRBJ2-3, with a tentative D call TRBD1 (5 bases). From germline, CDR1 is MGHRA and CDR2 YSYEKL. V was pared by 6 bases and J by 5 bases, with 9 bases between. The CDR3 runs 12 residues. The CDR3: CASRGARDTQYF. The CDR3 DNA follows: TGCGCCAGCAGAGGGGCCCGAGATACGCAGTATTTT.

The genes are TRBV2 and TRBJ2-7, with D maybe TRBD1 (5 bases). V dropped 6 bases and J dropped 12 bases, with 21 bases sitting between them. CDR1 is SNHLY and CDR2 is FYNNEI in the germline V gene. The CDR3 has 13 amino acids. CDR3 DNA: TGTGCCAGCAGCGGAAACTCAGGGCCCCCTGCGTACTTC. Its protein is CASSGNSGPPAYF.

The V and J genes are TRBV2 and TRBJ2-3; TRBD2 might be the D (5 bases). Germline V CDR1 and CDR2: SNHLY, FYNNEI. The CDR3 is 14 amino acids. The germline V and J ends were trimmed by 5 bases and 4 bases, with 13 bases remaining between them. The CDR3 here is CASSQAGAPDTQYF. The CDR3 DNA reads TGTGCCAGCAGTCAGGCGGGCGCCCCAGATACGCAGTATTTT. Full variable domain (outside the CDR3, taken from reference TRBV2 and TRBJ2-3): EPEVTQTPSHQVTQMGQEVILRCVPISNHLYFYWYRQILGQKVEFLVSFYNNEISEKSEIFDDQFSVERPDGSNFTLKIRSTKLEDSAMYFCASSQAGAPDTQYFGPGTRLTVL.

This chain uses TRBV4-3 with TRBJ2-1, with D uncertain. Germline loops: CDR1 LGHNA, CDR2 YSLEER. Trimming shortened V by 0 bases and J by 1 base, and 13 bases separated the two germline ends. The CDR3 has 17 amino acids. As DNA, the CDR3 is TGCGCCAGCAGCCAAGATTCTGCGGCGTTTTCCTACAATGAGCAGTTCTTC. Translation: CASSQDSAAFSYNEQFF.

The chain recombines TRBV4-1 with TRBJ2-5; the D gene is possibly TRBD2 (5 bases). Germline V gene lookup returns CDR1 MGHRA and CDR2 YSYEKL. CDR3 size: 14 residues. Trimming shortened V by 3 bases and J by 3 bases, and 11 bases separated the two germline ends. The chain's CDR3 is CASSQRVAEETQYF. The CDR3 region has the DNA TGCGCCAGCAGCCAGAGGGTGGCCGAAGAGACCCAGTACTTC.

The CDR3 DNA follows: TGTGCCAGCAGCCTCCTCGATACTAATAATTCACCCCTCCACTTT. Its protein is CASSLLDTNNSPLHF. The rearrangement uses TRBV9 and TRBJ1-6; D unclear. CDR1 is SGDLS and CDR2 is YYNGEE in the germline V gene. The CDR3 has 15 amino acids. The ends were cut back, 4 bases at V and 5 bases at J, with 13 bases in the middle.

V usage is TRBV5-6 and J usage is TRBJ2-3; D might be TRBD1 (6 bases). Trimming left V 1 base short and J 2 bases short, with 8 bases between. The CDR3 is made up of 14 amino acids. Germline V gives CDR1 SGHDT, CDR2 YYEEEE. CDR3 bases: TGTGCCAGCAGCTTGAACAGGGACACAGATACGCAGTATTTT. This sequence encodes CASSLNRDTDTQYF.

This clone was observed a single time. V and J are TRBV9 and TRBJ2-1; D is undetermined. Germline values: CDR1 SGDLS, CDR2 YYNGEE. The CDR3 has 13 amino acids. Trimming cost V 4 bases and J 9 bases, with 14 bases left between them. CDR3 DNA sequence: TGTGCCAGCAGCCCGGACGGATGGGGTGAGCAGTTCTTC. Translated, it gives CASSPDGWGEQFF. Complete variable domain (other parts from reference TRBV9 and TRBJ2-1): DSGVTQTPKHLITATGQRVTLRCSPRSGDLSVYWYQQSLDQGLQFLIQYYNGEERAKGNILERFSAQQFPDLHSELNLSSLELGDSALYFCASSPDGWGEQFFGPGTRLTVL.

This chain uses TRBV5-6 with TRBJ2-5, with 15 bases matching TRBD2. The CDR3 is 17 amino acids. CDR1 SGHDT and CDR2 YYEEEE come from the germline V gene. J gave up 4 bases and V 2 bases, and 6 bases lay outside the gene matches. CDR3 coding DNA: TGTGCCAGCAGCTTCCGGACTAGCGGGAGGGCGGGAGAGACCCAGTACTTC. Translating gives CASSFRTSGRAGETQYF.